The source of this TCR beta chain is a study of control samples from healthy donors and cancer patients. V shed 5 bases, J shed 9 bases, and the junction held 7 bases outside the gene matches. The CDR3 has 13 amino acids. Germline V CDR1 and CDR2: MNHNY, SVGAGI (reference sequence). Only in-frame clones appear in the TCRdb table, and some are missing; sequencing was by immunoSEQ multiplex PCR. The sample holds approximately 150,000 clones, around 90% seen once. The origin of this receptor is a man younger than 35 in good health. What was sequenced was blood. This chain uses TRBV6-6 with TRBJ1-5; 7 bases agree with TRBD1. CDR3 residues: CASSTTGRGPQHF. CDR3 nucleotides: TGTGCCAGCAGTACGACAGGGCGGGGGCCCCAGCATTTT.